The clone carrying this T cell receptor beta chain was picked up one time. The data originate from a study of blood T cell repertoires in COVID-19. Study processing details: Reference gene primers were amplified, and this amplification served to estimate nucleated cell counts. The data were produced by immunoSEQ multiplex PCR, yet TCRdb's version contains in-frame clones alone and is incomplete. D and trimming were read from the DNA, whereas the V and J calls and clone size are those reported in that table. The sample records around 120,000 clones, roughly 90% being singletons. This CDR3 contains 14 residues. CDR1 is KGHSH and CDR2 is LQKENI in the germline V gene. V lost 4 bases and J 5 bases, leaving 15 bases between the germline ends.

The chain carries TRBV18 and TRBJ2-7; D perhaps matches TRBD2 (6 bases). This clonotype originated in a man aged 45-60 years with acute or convalescent COVID-19. Material for sequencing was peripheral blood. Here the CDR3 reads CASSLGVGRDEQYF. In DNA, the CDR3 is TGTGCCAGCTCACTCGGGGTCGGGAGAGACGAGCAGTACTTC. Full variable domain (remainder filled in from reference TRBV18 and TRBJ2-7): NAGVMQNPRHLVRRRGQEARLRCSPMKGHSHVYWYRQLPEEGLKFMVYLQKENIIDESGMPKERFSAEFPKEGPSILRIQQVVRGDSAAYFCASSLGVGRDEQYFGPGTRLTVT.